A single sample is the source of the 9 T cell receptor beta chains below, sequenced in a study of cytomegalovirus exposure and HLA in healthy donors. Primers: 60 Vbeta forward and 13 Jbeta reverse. Assay used: immunoSEQ multiplex PCR; TCRdb lists only in-frame clones, some missing. The sample includes 150,000 to 200,000 clones, approximately 86% of them seen just once. Material for sequencing was PBMCs. Receptors originate from a woman between 18 and 30 years old in good health and CMV-seronegative.

The sample holds one count of this clone. The chain links TRBV6-6 to TRBJ2-7, with 7 bases lining up with TRBD1. Germline lookup yields CDR1 MNHNY and CDR2 SVGAGI (reference sequence). The CDR3 spans 14 residues. V gave up 7 bases and J gave up 6 bases; unmatched junction bases: 12. The CDR3 nucleotides are TGTGCCAGCAATCCCGGGACAGCAACCCCCGAGCAGTACTTC. Translated: CASNPGTATPEQYF.

This clone was counted a single time. This sequence joins TRBV19 and TRBJ2-1; possible D gene TRBD1, 7 bases. V dropped 6 bases and J dropped 7 bases, with 13 bases sitting between them. CDR3 length: 13 residues. Germline CDR1 is LNHDA and CDR2 is SQIVND (reference sequence). This chain's CDR3 is CASSRTGGNEQFF. DNA of the CDR3: TGTGCCAGTAGCAGGACAGGAGGGAATGAGCAGTTCTTC. Based on the CDR3 plus reference TRBV19 and TRBJ2-1, the full variable domain is DGGITQSPKYLFRKEGQNVTLSCEQNLNHDAMYWYRQDPGQGLRLIYYSQIVNDFQKGDIAEGYSVSREKKESFPLTVTSAQKNPTAFYLCASSRTGGNEQFFGPGTRLTVL.

The rearrangement uses TRBV27 and TRBJ2-3; possible D gene TRBD2, 5 bases. There are 16 residues in the CDR3. Germline V gene data show CDR1 as MNHEY and CDR2 as SMNVEV (reference sequence). Trimming removed 4 bases from V and 2 bases from J, with 16 bases in between. The CDR3 DNA reads TGTGCCAGCAGTTCGGGGTTAGCGAGAGTCACAGATACGCAGTATTTT. Encoded protein: CASSSGLARVTDTQYF.

This clone was observed once. The gene calls are TRBV6-6 and TRBJ2-3; 7 positions match TRBD2. The germline V gene has CDR1 MNHNY and CDR2 SVGAGI (reference sequence). CDR3 length: 15 amino acids. V gave up 2 bases and J gave up 4 bases; unmatched junction bases: 6. CDR3 region: CASSYRGGVADTQYF. In DNA form, the CDR3 reads TGTGCCAGCAGTTACCGCGGGGGTGTGGCAGATACGCAGTATTTT.

This chain uses TRBV28 with TRBJ2-7; 11 nucleotides match TRBD2. The V gene end was trimmed by 4 bases and the J gene end by 2 bases; junction bases not matched to a gene: 19. There are 20 residues in the CDR3. The germline CDR1 and CDR2 sequences are MDHEN and SYDVKM. CDR3 sequence (DNA): TGTGCCAGCAGTTACCGCGTTACCCTAGCGGGAGGATTCGACACCTACGAGCAGTACTTC. It codes for CASSYRVTLAGGFDTYEQYF. The full variable domain, with the rest looked up from reference TRBV28 and TRBJ2-7, is DVKVTQSSRYLVKRTGEKVFLECVQDMDHENMFWYRQDPGLGLRLIYFSYDVKMKEKGDIPEGYSVSREKKERFSLILESASTNQTSMYLCASSYRVTLAGGFDTYEQYFGPGTRLTVT.

J is TRBJ1-1 and V is TRBV10-3; D uncertain. V lost 4 bases and J 5 bases, leaving 11 bases between the germline ends. Germline V gene sequence: CDR1 ENHRY, CDR2 SYGVKD. The CDR3 consists of 13 residues. The CDR3 DNA sequence: TGTGCCATCAGTGGGCGCGGGGAGACTGAAGCTTTCTTT. The encoded protein is CAISGRGETEAFF.

The chain links TRBV27 to TRBJ1-6; no definite D call. This CDR3 region has 16 residues. V was cut by 4 bases and J by 8 bases, with 18 bases left in between. Germline V gene data show CDR1 as MNHEY and CDR2 as SMNVEV (reference sequence). The CDR3 DNA follows: TGTGCCAGCAGTTCCCCCCGGAGGGCGACGTATTCACCCCTCCACTTT. It yields the protein CASSSPRRATYSPLHF.

J is TRBJ1-5 and V is TRBV18, with 7 bases matching TRBD1. After removal of 6 bases from V and 2 bases from J, the junction contained 7 bases not matched to a gene. The CDR3 extends over 15 amino acids. Germline V lookup: CDR1 KGHSH, CDR2 LQKENI. The CDR3 reads CASSNLQGGNQPQHF. The CDR3 bases are TGTGCCAGCTCCAACCTCCAGGGGGGCAATCAGCCCCAGCATTTT.

The V and J genes are TRBV30 and TRBJ2-2; no reliable D call. V lost 3 bases, J lost 3 bases, and 5 bases lay in between. Per germline, CDR1 GTSNPN and CDR2 SVGIG (reference sequence). This CDR3 comprises 12 residues. CDR3 in DNA: TGTGCCTGGAGGTCATACACCGGGGAGCTGTTTTTT. This translates into CAWRSYTGELFF.